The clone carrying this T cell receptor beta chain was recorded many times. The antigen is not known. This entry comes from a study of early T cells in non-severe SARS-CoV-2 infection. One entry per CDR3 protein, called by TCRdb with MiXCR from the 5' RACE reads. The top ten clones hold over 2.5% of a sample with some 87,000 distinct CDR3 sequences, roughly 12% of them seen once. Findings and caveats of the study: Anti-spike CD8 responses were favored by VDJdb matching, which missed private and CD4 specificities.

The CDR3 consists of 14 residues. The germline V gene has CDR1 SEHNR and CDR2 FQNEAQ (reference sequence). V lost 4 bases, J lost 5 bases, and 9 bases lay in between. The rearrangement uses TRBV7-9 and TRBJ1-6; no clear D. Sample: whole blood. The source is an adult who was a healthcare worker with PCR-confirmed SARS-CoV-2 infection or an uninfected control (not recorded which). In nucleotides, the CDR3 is TGTGCCAGCAGCTCCATGAGAAATAATTCACCCCTCCACTTT. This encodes CASSSMRNNSPLHF.